The 26 T cell receptor beta chains below were found in one sample sequenced in a study of cytomegalovirus exposure and HLA in healthy donors. The PCR contained 60 Vbeta and 13 Jbeta primers. Measured with immunoSEQ multiplex PCR; TCRdb has only the in-frame clones, and not every one. The data contain under 150,000 clones, about 84% of them seen just once; the ten biggest clones take up 6.2%. Sequencing was carried out using PBMCs. All receptors derive from a middle-aged woman in good health and CMV-seropositive.

The rearrangement links TRBV7-2 to TRBJ2-7, with a weak D call TRBD1 (6 bases). The CDR3 extends over 14 amino acids. Looked up from germline, CDR1 is SGHTA and CDR2 is FQGNSA. V was cut by 1 base and J by 2 bases, with 9 bases left in between. The CDR3 DNA reads as TGTGCCAGCAGCTTAGTGCCAGGGGCCTACGAGCAGTACTTC. Protein: CASSLVPGAYEQYF.

This clone has only a few counts. The rearrangement links TRBV28 to TRBJ2-7; TRBD2 aligns across 7 bases. Germline CDR1 reads MDHEN; CDR2 reads SYDVKM. This CDR3 spans 11 amino acids. J gave up 10 bases and V 5 bases, and 5 bases lay outside the gene matches. The CDR3 protein is CASSRPGLQYF. In DNA, the CDR3 is TGTGCCAGCAGTCGCCCGGGACTACAGTACTTC.

This chain uses TRBV14 with TRBJ2-2, with 9 nucleotides matching TRBD2. The CDR3 is 16 amino acids. V shed 4 bases, J shed 2 bases, and the junction held 5 bases outside the gene matches. Per germline, CDR1 SGHDN and CDR2 FVKESK. CDR3 DNA: TGTGCCAGCAGCCTACGAGCGGGAGGAAACACCGGGGAGCTGTTTTTT. Amino acids: CASSLRAGGNTGELFF.

J is TRBJ1-5 and V is TRBV10-1, with D perhaps matching TRBD1 (5 bases). Trimming left V 7 bases short and J 10 bases short, with 29 bases between. The germline V gene has CDR1 WNHNN and CDR2 SYGVQD (reference sequence). CDR3 length equals 17 residues. The CDR3 DNA follows: TGCGCCAGCAACCCCACTCCCAGCGGGGGGTGGGAGTTACCCCAGCATTTT. Its translation: CASNPTPSGGWELPQHF.

The chain has TRBV11-3 and TRBJ2-4; D possibly corresponds to TRBD2 (5 bases). V was clipped by 0 bases and J by 8 bases, with 8 bases between them. The CDR3 runs 13 residues. CDR1 is SGHNT and CDR2 is YENEEA in the germline V gene. CDR3 sequence (DNA): TGTGCCAGCAGCTTAGATTCCGGGGACATTCAGTACTTC. This gives the protein CASSLDSGDIQYF.

The chain joins TRBV29-1 to TRBJ2-5; tentative D call: TRBD1 (6 bases). The end of the DNA fits TRBJ2-7 better, so the J call may be wrong. Germline CDR1 reads SQVTM; CDR2 reads ANQGSEA. This CDR3 is 12 amino acids long. CDR3 sequence (DNA): TGCAGCGGTGGTGGGGGCTACTACGAGCAGTACTTC. It codes for CSGGGGYYEQYF.

This chain connects TRBV6-1 to TRBJ1-1; D gene ambiguous. Germline V lookup: CDR1 MNHNS, CDR2 SASEGT. Between the trimmed V and J ends, which lost 2 bases and 5 bases, there was a span of 18 bases. The CDR3 runs to 16 residues. CDR3 protein: CASSERPTGRGTEAFF. The CDR3 DNA is TGTGCCAGCAGTGAACGACCGACTGGCAGAGGGACTGAAGCTTTCTTT.

This clone has a handful of counts. This chain connects TRBV28 to TRBJ1-1; possibly TRBD1 for D (6 bases). Per the germline V gene, CDR1 is MDHEN and CDR2 is SYDVKM. The CDR3 is made up of 14 amino acids. Trimming pared 7 bases from V and 1 base from J, leaving 13 bases between. For the CDR3, the DNA is TGTGCCAGCACCGGCAGGACAGAGAACACTGAAGCTTTCTTT. This sequence encodes CASTGRTENTEAFF.

The rearrangement links TRBV7-9 to TRBJ2-5, with 8 bases matching TRBD1. Losses at the gene ends were 5 bases for V and 0 bases for J; bases not matched to a gene: 8. The germline V gene has CDR1 SEHNR and CDR2 FQNEAQ (reference sequence). The CDR3 covers 16 residues. In DNA form, the CDR3 reads TGTGCCAGCAGCGCCGGACAGGGAGCGTACCAAGAGACCCAGTACTTC. Amino acids: CASSAGQGAYQETQYF.

This chain links TRBV2 with TRBJ1-5, with a weak D call TRBD1 (5 bases). The CDR3 consists of 16 residues. Looked up from germline, CDR1 is SNHLY and CDR2 is FYNNEI. The V and J ends lost 8 bases and 4 bases respectively, with 21 bases between them. CDR3 region: CASRVGGGVGNQPQHF. In nucleotides, the CDR3 is TGTGCCAGCCGCGTCGGCGGGGGGGTGGGAAATCAGCCCCAGCATTTT.

This clone was seen more than once but under ten times. V gene TRBV4-1 combines with J gene TRBJ2-7; possible D gene TRBD1, 8 bases. This CDR3 is built from 17 residues. Germline loops: CDR1 MGHRA, CDR2 YSYEKL. Between the trimmed V and J ends, which lost 0 bases and 3 bases, there was a span of 18 bases. The CDR3 sequence is CASSQDMNRGGGYEQYF. The CDR3 coding sequence is TGCGCCAGCAGCCAAGATATGAACAGGGGGGGAGGCTACGAGCAGTACTTC.

V and J are TRBV21-1 and TRBJ1-3. TRBV21-1 is labeled a pseudogene. The CDR3 is 15 residues long. The CDR3 is CASPRQGGSGNTIYF. In nucleotides, the CDR3 is TGTGCCAGCCCCAGGCAGGGAGGCTCTGGAAACACCATATATTTT.

The chain carries TRBV5-4 and TRBJ2-7; 8 nucleotides line up with TRBD2. Germline CDR1 and CDR2: SGHNT and YYREEE (reference sequence). The CDR3 is made up of 17 amino acids. Trimming removed 4 bases from V and 2 bases from J; junction bases left unmatched: 14. CDR3 sequence reads: CASSPRTSTLDAYEQYF. Written as DNA, the CDR3 is TGTGCCAGCAGCCCTCGGACTAGCACCTTAGACGCCTACGAGCAGTACTTC.

The chain carries TRBV6-5 and TRBJ2-1; 9 bases fit TRBD2. CDR3 length: 16 amino acids. With 0 bases clipped from V and 3 bases from J, the junction kept 3 bases outside the gene matches. Germline-derived CDR1 and CDR2 are MNHEY and SVGAGI. For the CDR3, the DNA is TGTGCCAGCAGTTACTCCGTACTAGCGGGCTACAATGAGCAGTTCTTC. This sequence encodes CASSYSVLAGYNEQFF.

The genes are TRBV21-1 and TRBJ2-3; TRBD2 is taken as the D call from the table, unchecked against the DNA. TRBV21-1 is a known pseudogene. The CDR3 is made up of 17 amino acids. For the CDR3, the DNA is TGTGCCAGCAGCAAAGCGCTTCGTCGGGAGTATAAAGATACGCAGTATTTT. Amino acids: CASSKALRREYKDTQYF.

V usage is TRBV21-1 and J usage is TRBJ1-2; the table gives TRBD1 as D, unverified against the DNA. TRBV21-1 is classified as a pseudogene. CDR3 length: 15 residues. In nucleotides, the CDR3 is TGTGCCAGCAGCAAGACAGGGTTCGGAGTCTATGGCTACACCTTC. Encoded protein: CASSKTGFGVYGYTF.

The chain is built from TRBV29-1 and TRBJ2-7, with TRBD2 matching 8 bases. The CDR3 has 14 residues. V lost 3 bases, J lost 4 bases, and 8 bases stayed unmatched. The germline V gene has CDR1 SQVTM and CDR2 ANQGSEA. The CDR3 sequence is CSVELSGTDYEQYF. CDR3 coding DNA: TGCAGCGTTGAGCTTAGCGGGACTGATTACGAGCAGTACTTC.

The rearrangement joins TRBV7-2 to TRBJ1-6; a possible D gene is TRBD1 (5 bases). Germline assignment: CDR1 SGHTA and CDR2 FQGNSA. Trimming pared 6 bases from V and 2 bases from J, leaving 11 bases between. The CDR3 sequence is 15 residues long. This CDR3 is CASSRGSPYNSPLHF. CDR3 nucleotide sequence: TGTGCCAGCAGTCGGGGGAGTCCCTATAATTCACCCCTCCACTTT.

This clone showed up just a few times. This rearrangement joins TRBV7-6 to TRBJ1-2; D is perhaps TRBD1 (5 bases). The V end lost 5 bases, the J end lost 1 base, and 11 bases lay between the germline ends. The length of the CDR3 is 14 residues. The germline gives CDR1 SGHVS, CDR2 FNYEAQ. CDR3 residues: CASSPRGVNYGYTF. CDR3 DNA: TGTGCCAGCAGCCCACGGGGGGTTAACTATGGCTACACCTTC. The whole variable domain, remainder taken from reference TRBV7-6 and TRBJ1-2, is GAGVSQSPRYKVTKRGQDVALRCDPISGHVSLYWYRQALGQGPEFLTYFNYEAQQDKSGLPNDRFSAERPEGSISTLTIQRTEQRDSAMYRCASSPRGVNYGYTFGSGTRLTVV.

The chain links TRBV4-1 to TRBJ1-6, with D perhaps matching TRBD1 (5 bases). Looked up from germline, CDR1 is MGHRA and CDR2 is YSYEKL. V was trimmed by 0 bases and J by 8 bases, leaving 5 bases between them. CDR3 length equals 13 residues. In DNA, the CDR3 is TGCGCCAGCAGCCAAGACAGGGATTCACCCCTCCACTTT. As protein: CASSQDRDSPLHF.

J is TRBJ2-1 and V is TRBV29-1; 7 bases fit TRBD2. The ends lost 6 bases at V and 4 bases at J; junction bases unmatched: 15. Germline V gene lookup returns CDR1 SQVTM and CDR2 ANQGSEA. This CDR3 region has 16 residues. The CDR3 sequence is CSVTQDLAVRYNEQFF. The CDR3, as DNA: TGCAGCGTCACCCAGGACCTAGCGGTCCGGTACAATGAGCAGTTCTTC.

The chain is built from TRBV19 and TRBJ2-4; D possibly corresponds to TRBD2 (5 bases). Germline lookup yields CDR1 LNHDA and CDR2 SQIVND (reference sequence). Trimming shortened V by 7 bases and J by 3 bases, and 22 bases separated the two germline ends. CDR3 length: 17 residues. CDR3 coding DNA: TGTGCCAGTATCCCGAGTTCTAGCAGGAGATTCAAAAACATTCAGTACTTC. This translates into CASIPSSSRRFKNIQYF.

The gene calls are TRBV5-4 and TRBJ2-3; 8 bases line up with TRBD2. Germline CDR1 reads SGHNT; CDR2 reads YYREEE (reference sequence). The CDR3 is made up of 16 amino acids. V was pared by 3 bases and J by 0 bases, with 6 bases of the junction left unmatched. CDR3 loop: CASSSQSGSSTDTQYF. In nucleotides, the CDR3 is TGTGCCAGCAGCTCCCAAAGCGGGAGTAGCACAGATACGCAGTATTTT.

This clone was counted a few times. The V and J genes are TRBV2 and TRBJ2-2, with 7 bases identical to TRBD2. The V and J ends lost 8 bases and 1 base, in that order; junction bases with no gene match: 4. The germline V gene has CDR1 SNHLY and CDR2 FYNNEI. The CDR3 loop spans 14 amino acids. CDR3 sequence (DNA): TGTGCCAGCCAGGGACTACTGAACACCGGGGAGCTGTTTTTT. Its protein is CASQGLLNTGELFF.

The chain joins TRBV6-1 to TRBJ2-4, with D unclear. The CDR3 length is 12 residues. Trimming stripped 0 bases from V and 15 bases from J, with 12 bases between. Per germline, CDR1 MNHNS and CDR2 SASEGT. CDR3 coding DNA: TGTGCCAGCAGTGAAGCCGGTCGTCACCCGTACTTC. Its protein product is CASSEAGRHPYF.

This clone was seen more than once but under ten times. J is TRBJ1-1 and V is TRBV28, with 10 bases identical to TRBD1. V lost 5 bases to trimming and J lost 3 bases; unmatched junction nucleotides: 15. Germline V CDR1 and CDR2: MDHEN, SYDVKM. CDR3 size: 18 residues. The CDR3 loop is CASSPSGTGVLKDTEAFF. DNA for the CDR3: TGTGCCAGCAGTCCCTCCGGGACAGGGGTTCTTAAGGACACTGAAGCTTTCTTT.